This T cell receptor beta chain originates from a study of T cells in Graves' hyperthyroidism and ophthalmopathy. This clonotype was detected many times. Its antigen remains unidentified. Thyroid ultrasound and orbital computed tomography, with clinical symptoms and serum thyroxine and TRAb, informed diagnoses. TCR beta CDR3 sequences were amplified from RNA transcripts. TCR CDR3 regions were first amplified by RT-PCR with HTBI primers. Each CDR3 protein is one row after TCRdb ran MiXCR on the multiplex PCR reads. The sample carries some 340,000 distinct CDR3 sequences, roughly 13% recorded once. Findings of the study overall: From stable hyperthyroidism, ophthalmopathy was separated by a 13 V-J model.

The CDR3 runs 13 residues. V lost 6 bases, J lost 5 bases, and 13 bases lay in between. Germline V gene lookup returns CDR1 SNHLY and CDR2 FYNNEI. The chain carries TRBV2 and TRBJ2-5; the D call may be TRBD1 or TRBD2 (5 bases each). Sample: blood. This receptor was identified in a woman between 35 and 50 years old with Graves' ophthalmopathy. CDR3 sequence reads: CASRPNEGETQYF. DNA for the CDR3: TGTGCCAGCAGACCTAATGAGGGGGAGACCCAGTACTTC.